This TCR beta chain was sequenced during a study of blood T cell repertoires in COVID-19. About the study: Acute-phase and convalescent COVID-19 samples originated in the United States, Italy and Spain.

Membership in each cohort depended on participant-reported clinical history. TCRdb's table, derived via immunoSEQ multiplex PCR, lists solely in-frame clones and lacks some. This table holds approximately 440,000 clones, 90% found once. V was cut by 1 base and J by 6 bases, with 10 bases left in between. From germline, CDR1 is KGHSY and CDR2 FQNENV. The CDR3 has 13 residues. The sample taken for sequencing was PBMCs or T cells enriched from blood (not recorded which). The TCR sequence derives from a man between 18 and 35 years old who had recovered from COVID-19. The chain combines TRBV16 with TRBJ2-7; maybe TRBD1 (5 bases). Written as DNA, the CDR3 is TGTGCCAGCAGCCAATATAGGGGTGGCGAGCAGTACTTC. Protein product: CASSQYRGGEQYF. The entire variable domain, with the rest obtained from reference TRBV16 and TRBJ2-7, is as follows: GEEVAQTPKHLVRGEGQKAKLYCAPIKGHSYVFWYQQVLKNEFKFLISFQNENVFDETGMPKERFSAKCLPNSPCSLEIQATKLEDSAVYFCASSQYRGGEQYFGPGTRLTVT.